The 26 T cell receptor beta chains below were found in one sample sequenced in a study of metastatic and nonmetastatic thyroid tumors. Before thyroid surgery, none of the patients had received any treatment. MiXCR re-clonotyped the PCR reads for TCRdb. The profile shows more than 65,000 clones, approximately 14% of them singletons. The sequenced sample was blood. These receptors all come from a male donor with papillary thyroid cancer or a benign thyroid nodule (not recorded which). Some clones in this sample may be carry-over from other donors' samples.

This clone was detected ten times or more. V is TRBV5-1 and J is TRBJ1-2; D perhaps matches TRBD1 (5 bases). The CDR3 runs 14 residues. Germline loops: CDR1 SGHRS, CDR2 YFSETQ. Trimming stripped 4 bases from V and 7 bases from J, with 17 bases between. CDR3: CASSGTFLGGGYTF. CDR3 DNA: TGCGCCAGCAGCGGGACCTTTCTAGGAGGTGGCTACACCTTC.

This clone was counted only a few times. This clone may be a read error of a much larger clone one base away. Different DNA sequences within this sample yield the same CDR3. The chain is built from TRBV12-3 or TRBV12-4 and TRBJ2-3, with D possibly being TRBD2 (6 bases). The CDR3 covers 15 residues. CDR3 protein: CASALRGLRTDTQYF. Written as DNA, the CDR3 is TGTGCCAGCGCCCTGCGGGGCCTACGCACGGATACGCAGTATTTT.

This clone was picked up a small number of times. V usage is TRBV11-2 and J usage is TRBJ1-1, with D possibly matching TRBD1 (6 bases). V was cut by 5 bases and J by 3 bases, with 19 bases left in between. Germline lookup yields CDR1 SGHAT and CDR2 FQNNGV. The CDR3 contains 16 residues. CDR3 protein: CASSPRQDPRDTEAFF. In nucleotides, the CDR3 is TGTGCCAGCAGCCCAAGACAGGACCCGAGGGACACTGAAGCTTTCTTT.

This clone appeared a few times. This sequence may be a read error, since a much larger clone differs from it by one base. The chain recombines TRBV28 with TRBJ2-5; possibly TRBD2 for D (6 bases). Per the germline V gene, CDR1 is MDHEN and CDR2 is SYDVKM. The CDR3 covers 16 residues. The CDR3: CASTPSSGTRGETKYF. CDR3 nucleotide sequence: TGTGCCAGCACCCCATCTTCCGGGACTCGAGGGGAGACCAAGTACTTC.

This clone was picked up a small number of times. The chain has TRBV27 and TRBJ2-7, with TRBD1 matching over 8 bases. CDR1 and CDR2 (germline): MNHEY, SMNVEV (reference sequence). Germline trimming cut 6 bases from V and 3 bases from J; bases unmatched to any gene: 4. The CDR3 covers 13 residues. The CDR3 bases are TGTGCCAGCAGCCGGACAGGGAACTACGAGCAGTACTTC. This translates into CASSRTGNYEQYF.

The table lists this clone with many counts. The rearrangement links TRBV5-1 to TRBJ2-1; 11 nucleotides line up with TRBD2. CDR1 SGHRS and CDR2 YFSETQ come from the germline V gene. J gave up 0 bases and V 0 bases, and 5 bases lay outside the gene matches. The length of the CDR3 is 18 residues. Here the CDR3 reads CASSLEVAGGPSYNEQFF. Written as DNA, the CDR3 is TGCGCCAGCAGCTTGGAGGTAGCGGGAGGGCCCTCCTACAATGAGCAGTTCTTC.

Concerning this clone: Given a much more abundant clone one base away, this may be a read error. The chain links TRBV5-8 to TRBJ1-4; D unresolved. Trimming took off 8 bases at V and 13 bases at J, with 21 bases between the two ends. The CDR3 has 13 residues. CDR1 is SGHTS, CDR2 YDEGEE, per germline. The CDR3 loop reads CASRLIGERLLFF. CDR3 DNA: TGTGCCAGTAGACTTATTGGGGAGAGGTTACTGTTTTTT.

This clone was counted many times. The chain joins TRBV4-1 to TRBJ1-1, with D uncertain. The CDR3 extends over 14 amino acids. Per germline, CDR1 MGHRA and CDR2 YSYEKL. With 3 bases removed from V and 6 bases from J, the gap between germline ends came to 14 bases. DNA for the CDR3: TGCGCCAGCAGCCATTCCCGACGCGATTCTGAAGCTTTCTTT. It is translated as CASSHSRRDSEAFF.

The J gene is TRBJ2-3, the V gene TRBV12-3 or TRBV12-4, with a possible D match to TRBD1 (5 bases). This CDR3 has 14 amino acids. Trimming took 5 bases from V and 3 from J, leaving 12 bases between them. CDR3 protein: CASSPMDNTDTQYF. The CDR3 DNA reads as TGTGCCAGCAGTCCTATGGACAATACAGATACGCAGTATTTT.

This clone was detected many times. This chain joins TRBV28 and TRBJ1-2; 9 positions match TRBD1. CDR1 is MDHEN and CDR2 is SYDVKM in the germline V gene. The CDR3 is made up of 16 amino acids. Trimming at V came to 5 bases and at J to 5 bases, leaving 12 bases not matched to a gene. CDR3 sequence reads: CASSQPWTGEAYGYTF. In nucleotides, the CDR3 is TGTGCCAGCAGTCAACCCTGGACAGGGGAGGCGTATGGCTACACCTTC.

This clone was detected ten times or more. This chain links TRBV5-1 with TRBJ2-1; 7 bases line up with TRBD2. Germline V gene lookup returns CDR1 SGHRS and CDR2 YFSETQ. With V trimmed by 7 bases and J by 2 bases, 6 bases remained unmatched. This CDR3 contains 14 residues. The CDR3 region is CASRVAGPYNEQFF. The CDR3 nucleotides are TGCGCCAGCCGCGTAGCGGGCCCCTACAATGAGCAGTTCTTC.

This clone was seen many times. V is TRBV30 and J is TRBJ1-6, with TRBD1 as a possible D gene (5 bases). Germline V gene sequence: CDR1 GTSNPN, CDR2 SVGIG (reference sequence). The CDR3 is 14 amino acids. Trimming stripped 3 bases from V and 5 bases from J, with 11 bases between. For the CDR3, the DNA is TGTGCCTGGAGCCCCCCAGGGAATAATTCACCCCTCCACTTT. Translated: CAWSPPGNNSPLHF. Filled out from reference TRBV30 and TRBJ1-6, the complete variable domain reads SQTIHQWPATLVQPVGSPLSLECTVEGTSNPNLYWYRQAAGRGLQLLFYSVGIGQISSEVPQNLSASRPQDRQFILSSKKLLLSDSGFYLCAWSPPGNNSPLHFGNGTRLTVT.

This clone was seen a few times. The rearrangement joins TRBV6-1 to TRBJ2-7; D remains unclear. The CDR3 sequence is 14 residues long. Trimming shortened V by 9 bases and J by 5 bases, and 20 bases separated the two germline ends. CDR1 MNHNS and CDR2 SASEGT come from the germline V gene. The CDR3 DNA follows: TGTGCCAGTAGTACCCTCGATAGCTTGAACGAGCAGTACTTC. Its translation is CASSTLDSLNEQYF.

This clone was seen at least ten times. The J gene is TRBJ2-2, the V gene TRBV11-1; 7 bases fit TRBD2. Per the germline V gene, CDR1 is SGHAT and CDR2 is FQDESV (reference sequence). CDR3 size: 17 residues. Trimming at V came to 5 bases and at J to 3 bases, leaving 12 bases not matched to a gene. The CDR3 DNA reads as TGTGCCAGCAGCCCACTGGGGCTAGCGGCCCACACCGGGGAGCTGTTTTTT. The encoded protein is CASSPLGLAAHTGELFF.

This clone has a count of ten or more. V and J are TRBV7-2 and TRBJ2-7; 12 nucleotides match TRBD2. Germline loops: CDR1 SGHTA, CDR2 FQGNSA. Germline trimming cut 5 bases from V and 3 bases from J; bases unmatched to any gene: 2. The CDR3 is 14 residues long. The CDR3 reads CASSATSGSYEQYF. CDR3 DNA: TGTGCCAGCAGCGCGACTAGCGGGAGCTACGAGCAGTACTTC. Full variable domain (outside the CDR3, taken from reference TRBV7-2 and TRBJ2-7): GAGVSQSPSNKVTEKGKDVELRCDPISGHTALYWYRQSLGQGLEFLIYFQGNSAPDKSGLPSDRFSAERTGGSVSTLTIQRTQQEDSAVYLCASSATSGSYEQYFGPGTRLTVT.

The chain's CDR3 is CASSLGLSGNYEQYF. The DNA of the CDR3 is TGTGCCAGCAGCTTGGGACTATCTGGAAACTACGAGCAGTACTTC. The chain employs TRBV11-2 and TRBJ2-7; TRBD2 agrees at 7 bases. Germline V lookup: CDR1 SGHAT, CDR2 FQNNGV. This CDR3 contains 15 residues. The ends lost 3 bases at V and 3 bases at J; junction bases unmatched: 8.

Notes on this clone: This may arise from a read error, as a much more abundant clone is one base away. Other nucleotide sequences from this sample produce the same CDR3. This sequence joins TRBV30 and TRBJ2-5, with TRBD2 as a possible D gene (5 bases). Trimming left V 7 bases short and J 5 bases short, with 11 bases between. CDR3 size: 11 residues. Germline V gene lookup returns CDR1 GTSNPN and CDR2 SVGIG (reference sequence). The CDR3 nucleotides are TGTGCCTCGAGGCGAGGGGAGACCCAGTACTTC. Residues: CASRRGETQYF.

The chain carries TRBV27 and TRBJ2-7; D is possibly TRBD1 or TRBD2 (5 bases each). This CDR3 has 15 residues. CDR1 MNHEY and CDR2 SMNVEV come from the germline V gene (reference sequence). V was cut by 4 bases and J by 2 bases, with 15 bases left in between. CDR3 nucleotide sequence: TGTGCCAGCAGTTCGGGGCTAGAAGGGACCTACGAGCAGTACTTC. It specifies CASSSGLEGTYEQYF.

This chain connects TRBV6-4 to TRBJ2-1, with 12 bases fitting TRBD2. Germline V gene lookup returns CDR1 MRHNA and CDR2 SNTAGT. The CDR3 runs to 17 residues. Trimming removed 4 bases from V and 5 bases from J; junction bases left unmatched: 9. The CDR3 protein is CASSAKLAGGPHNEQFF. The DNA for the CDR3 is TGTGCCAGCAGTGCCAAACTAGCGGGGGGTCCTCACAATGAGCAGTTCTTC.

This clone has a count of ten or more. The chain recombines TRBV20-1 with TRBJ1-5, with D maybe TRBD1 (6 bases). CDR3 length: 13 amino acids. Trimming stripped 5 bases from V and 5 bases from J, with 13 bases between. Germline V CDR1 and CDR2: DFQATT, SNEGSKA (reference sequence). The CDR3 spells CSAAKGGDQPQHF. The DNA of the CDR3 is TGCAGTGCTGCAAAGGGGGGGGATCAGCCCCAGCATTTT.

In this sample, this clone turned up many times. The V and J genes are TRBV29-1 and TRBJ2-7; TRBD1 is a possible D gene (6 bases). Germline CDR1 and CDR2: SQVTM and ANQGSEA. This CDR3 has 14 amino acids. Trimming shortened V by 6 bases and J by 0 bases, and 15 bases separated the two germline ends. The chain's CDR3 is CSVIGTLSSYEQYF. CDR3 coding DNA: TGCAGCGTCATCGGGACATTGAGCTCCTACGAGCAGTACTTC.

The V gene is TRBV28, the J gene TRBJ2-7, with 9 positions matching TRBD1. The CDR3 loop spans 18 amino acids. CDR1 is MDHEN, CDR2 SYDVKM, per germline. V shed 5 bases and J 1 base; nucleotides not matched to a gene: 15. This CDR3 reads CASSHHTGSGTGSYEQYF. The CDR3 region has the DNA TGTGCCAGCAGTCACCACACAGGCTCCGGGACAGGGTCCTACGAGCAGTACTTC.

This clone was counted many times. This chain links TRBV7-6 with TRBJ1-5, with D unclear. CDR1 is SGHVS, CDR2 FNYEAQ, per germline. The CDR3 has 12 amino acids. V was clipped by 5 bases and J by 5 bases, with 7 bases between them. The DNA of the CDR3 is TGTGCCAGCAGCCCCCTAGATCAGCCCCAGCATTTT. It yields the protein CASSPLDQPQHF.

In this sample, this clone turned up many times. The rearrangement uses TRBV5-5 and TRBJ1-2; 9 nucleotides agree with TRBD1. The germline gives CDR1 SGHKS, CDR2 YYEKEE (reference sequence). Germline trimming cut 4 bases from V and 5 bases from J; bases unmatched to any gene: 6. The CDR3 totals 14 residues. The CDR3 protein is CASSDGQGSYGYTF. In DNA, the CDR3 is TGTGCCAGCAGCGACGGACAGGGGAGTTATGGCTACACCTTC.

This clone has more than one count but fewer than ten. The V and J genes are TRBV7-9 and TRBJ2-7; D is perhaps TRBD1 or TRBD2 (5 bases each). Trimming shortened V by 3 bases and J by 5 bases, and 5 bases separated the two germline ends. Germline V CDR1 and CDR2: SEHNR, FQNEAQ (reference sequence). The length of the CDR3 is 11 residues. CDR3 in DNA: TGTGCCAGCAGCTTGGGGGACGAGCAGTACTTC. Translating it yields CASSLGDEQYF. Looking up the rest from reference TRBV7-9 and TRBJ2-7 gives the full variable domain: DTGVSQNPRHKITKRGQNVTFRCDPISEHNRLYWYRQTLGQGPEFLTYFQNEAQLEKSRLLSDRFSAERPKGSFSTLEIQRTEQGDSAMYLCASSLGDEQYFGPGTRLTVT.

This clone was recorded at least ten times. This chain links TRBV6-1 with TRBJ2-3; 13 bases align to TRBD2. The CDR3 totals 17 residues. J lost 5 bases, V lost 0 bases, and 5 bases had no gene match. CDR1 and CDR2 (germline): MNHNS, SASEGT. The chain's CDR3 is CASSEAGTSGILDTQYF. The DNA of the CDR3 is TGTGCCAGCAGTGAAGCGGGGACTAGCGGGATTTTAGATACGCAGTATTTT.